A selection of T cell receptor beta chains follows, all from one sample in a study of identical twins. TCRdb redid the calling of the 5' RACE reads with MiXCR, one entry per CDR3 protein. The sample lists over 250,000 distinct CDR3 sequences, around 9.7% occurring once. Another study also made use of these data, one on yellow fever vaccine responses in identical twins.

Sequenced sample: CD8+ T cells sorted from blood. The receptors were gathered from a woman aged 18-35 years in good health. Both conserved end residues are part of each CDR3. The D gene is left open where the match is weak. Where a row states a size, it is once, few, many or the class of an expanded clone; other rows omit it.

D: TRBD1; V: TRBV5-1; size: NA; J: TRBJ2-7; CDR3: CASSLGGGEYEQYF; DNA: TGCGCCAGCAGCTTGGGAGGGGGCGAATACGAGCAGTACTTC
D: NA; V: TRBV7-6; size: many; J: TRBJ1-2; CDR3: CASSLRDGVDYYGYTF; DNA: TGTGCCAGCAGCTTACGGGATGGGGTTGACTACTATGGCTACACCTTC
D: TRBD2; V: TRBV6-2/TRBV6-3; size: few; J: TRBJ2-1; CDR3: CASSYSFAGGDEQFF; DNA: TGTGCCAGCAGTTACTCGTTTGCGGGAGGGGATGAGCAGTTCTTC
D: NA; V: TRBV4-1; size: NA; J: TRBJ2-7; CDR3: CASSYGWVDGEQYF; DNA: TGCGCCAGCAGCTACGGATGGGTGGACGGCGAGCAGTACTTC
D: TRBD2; V: TRBV11-2; size: many; J: TRBJ2-7; CDR3: CASSIRTSGSYEQYF; DNA: TGTGCCAGCAGCATACGGACTAGCGGGAGTTACGAGCAGTACTTC
D: NA; V: TRBV7-9; size: few; J: TRBJ2-7; CDR3: CASSHVIGGQDEQYF; DNA: TGTGCCAGCAGCCACGTGATTGGGGGCCAGGACGAGCAGTACTTC
D: NA; V: TRBV10-2; size: many; J: TRBJ2-7; CDR3: CASSESTGTYEQYF; DNA: TGCGCCAGCAGTGAGTCGACGGGGACCTACGAGCAGTACTTC
D: TRBD1; V: TRBV28; size: NA; J: TRBJ1-5; CDR3: CATALGQGKQPQHF; DNA: TGTGCCACCGCTCTGGGACAGGGGAAGCAGCCCCAGCATTTT
D: NA; V: TRBV9; size: few; J: TRBJ1-5; CDR3: CASSVAGTQPQHF; DNA: TGTGCCAGCAGCGTAGCAGGTACGCAGCCCCAGCATTTT
D: TRBD1; V: TRBV4-2; size: NA; J: TRBJ2-2; CDR3: CASSHDGQGNTGELFF; DNA: TGTGCCAGCAGCCACGACGGACAGGGGAACACCGGGGAGCTGTTTTTT
D: TRBD1; V: TRBV29-1; size: many; J: TRBJ2-5; CDR3: CSVETRQGWYF; DNA: TGCAGCGTTGAAACAAGACAGGGCTGGTACTTC
D: NA; V: TRBV4-3; size: many; J: TRBJ1-1; CDR3: CASSQVPGVSHEAFF; DNA: TGCGCCAGCAGCCAAGTTCCGGGTGTTTCTCATGAAGCTTTCTTT
D: NA; V: TRBV12-3/TRBV12-4; size: few; J: TRBJ1-5; CDR3: CASSLSRREVGQPQHF; DNA: TGTGCCAGCAGTTTAAGTAGGAGGGAGGTTGGTCAGCCCCAGCATTTT
D: NA; V: TRBV20-1; size: NA; J: TRBJ2-1; CDR3: CSARGTTEESSYNEQFF; DNA: TGCAGTGCTAGAGGTACAACGGAGGAAAGCTCCTACAATGAGCAGTTCTTC
D: NA; V: TRBV20-1; size: NA; J: TRBJ1-5; CDR3: CSASTGTQPQHF; DNA: TGCAGTGCTTCAACAGGGACTCAGCCCCAGCATTTT
D: NA; V: TRBV12-1; size: NA; J: TRBJ2-7; CDR3: CAISPGDYEQYF; DNA: TGTGCCATCAGCCCGGGGGACTACGAGCAGTACTTC
D: NA; V: TRBV12-3/TRBV12-4; size: few; J: TRBJ2-7; CDR3: CASSLAGTGGIWHEQYF; DNA: TGTGCCAGCAGTTTAGCCGGGACCGGCGGTATTTGGCACGAGCAGTACTTC
D: NA; V: TRBV7-9; size: many; J: TRBJ2-1; CDR3: CAIPPLEGVVYNEQFF; DNA: TGTGCCATCCCCCCGTTGGAGGGAGTTGTCTACAATGAGCAGTTCTTC
D: TRBD1; V: TRBV12-3/TRBV12-4; size: many; J: TRBJ2-1; CDR3: CASSPGQGTYNEQFF; DNA: TGTGCCAGCAGCCCCGGACAGGGTACCTACAATGAGCAGTTCTTC
D: TRBD2; V: TRBV7-9; size: few; J: TRBJ2-1; CDR3: CASVTPAGAFGNEQFF; DNA: TGTGCCAGCGTAACACCTGCGGGAGCTTTTGGAAATGAGCAGTTCTTC
D: NA; V: TRBV2; size: NA; J: TRBJ2-3; CDR3: CASSDPVALTDTQYF; DNA: TGTGCCAGCAGTGATCCAGTCGCCCTTACAGATACGCAGTATTTT
D: NA; V: TRBV21-1; size: few; J: TRBJ2-1; CDR3: CASSKEGGFSGRGEGNEQFF; DNA: TGTGCCAGCAGCAAAGAAGGGGGCTTTAGCGGGAGGGGAGAGGGCAATGAGCAGTTCTTC
D: NA; V: TRBV5-6; size: few; J: TRBJ2-7; CDR3: CASTPGEFSYEQYF; DNA: TGTGCCAGCACCCCTGGGGAGTTCTCCTACGAGCAGTACTTC
D: NA; V: TRBV2; size: many; J: TRBJ2-1; CDR3: CASSELAERNFEQFF; DNA: TGTGCCAGCAGTGAATTAGCGGAACGGAATTTTGAGCAGTTCTTC
D: NA; V: TRBV12-3/TRBV12-4; size: few; J: TRBJ2-7; CDR3: CASSTPRQEPPYEQYF; DNA: TGTGCCAGCAGTACACCCCGACAGGAACCCCCCTACGAGCAGTACTTC
D: NA; V: TRBV4-3; size: many; J: TRBJ2-7; CDR3: CASSQDLLPGPGSYEQYF; DNA: TGCGCCAGCAGCCAAGATTTGCTTCCGGGCCCTGGGAGTTACGAGCAGTACTTC
D: NA; V: TRBV27; size: NA; J: TRBJ1-5; CDR3: CASADGGPNQPQHF; DNA: TGTGCCAGCGCGGACGGGGGTCCCAATCAGCCCCAGCATTTT
D: TRBD2; V: TRBV6-1; size: many; J: TRBJ2-3; CDR3: CASSEIAGGTDTQYF; DNA: TGTGCCAGCAGTGAGATAGCGGGGGGCACAGATACGCAGTATTTT
D: TRBD2; V: TRBV12-3/TRBV12-4; size: many; J: TRBJ2-3; CDR3: CASGGVPQYF; DNA: TGTGCCAGCGGGGGGGTTCCGCAGTATTTT
D: NA; V: TRBV12-3/TRBV12-4; size: few; J: TRBJ2-3; CDR3: CASSLGPFRGGSTDTQYF; DNA: TGTGCCAGCAGTTTAGGACCCTTCCGGGGCGGCAGCACAGATACGCAGTATTTT
D: NA; V: TRBV5-1; size: many; J: TRBJ2-5; CDR3: CASVRGETQYF; DNA: TGCGCCAGCGTGAGGGGAGAGACCCAGTACTTC
D: NA; V: TRBV5-1; size: many; J: TRBJ2-3; CDR3: CASSDTGIWPDTQYF; DNA: TGCGCCAGCAGCGACACAGGGATTTGGCCAGATACGCAGTATTTT
D: TRBD2; V: TRBV7-9; size: many; J: TRBJ2-1; CDR3: CASASGAGVYNEQFF; DNA: TGTGCCAGCGCCTCGGGAGCGGGAGTTTACAATGAGCAGTTCTTC
D: TRBD1; V: TRBV4-1; size: NA; J: TRBJ2-5; CDR3: CASSQGQGGLETQYF; DNA: TGCGCCAGCAGCCAGGGACAGGGAGGGTTAGAGACCCAGTACTTC
D: NA; V: TRBV18; size: few; J: TRBJ1-1; CDR3: CASSPGARDTEAFF; DNA: TGTGCCAGCTCACCCGGGGCGAGGGACACTGAAGCTTTCTTT
D: TRBD1; V: TRBV28; size: NA; J: TRBJ2-1; CDR3: CASRKSRPGGSYNEQFF; DNA: TGTGCCAGCAGGAAAAGTCGCCCAGGGGGCTCCTACAATGAGCAGTTCTTC
D: TRBD2; V: TRBV9; size: NA; J: TRBJ2-1; CDR3: CASSMSGGFYNEQFF; DNA: TGTGCCAGCAGCATGAGCGGGGGGTTCTACAATGAGCAGTTCTTC
D: TRBD2; V: TRBV20-1; size: many; J: TRBJ2-7; CDR3: CSAREPNMATSGLTYEQYF; DNA: TGCAGTGCTAGAGAACCCAATATGGCTACTAGCGGACTAACCTACGAGCAGTACTTC
D: NA; V: TRBV28; size: few; J: TRBJ2-1; CDR3: CASSLETAKSYNEQFF; DNA: TGTGCCAGCAGTTTGGAGACAGCTAAATCCTACAATGAGCAGTTCTTC
D: NA; V: TRBV7-9; size: few; J: TRBJ2-7; CDR3: CASSPLDPVYGQYF; DNA: TGTGCCAGCTCCCCGTTGGACCCGGTCTATGGGCAGTACTTC
D: NA; V: TRBV5-5; size: NA; J: TRBJ2-2; CDR3: CASTVPWDTNTGELFF; DNA: TGTGCCAGCACCGTACCGTGGGACACGAACACCGGGGAGCTGTTTTTT
D: NA; V: TRBV20-1; size: few; J: TRBJ2-1; CDR3: CSARDKGGSNEQFF; DNA: TGCAGTGCTAGAGATAAGGGAGGATCTAATGAGCAGTTCTTC
D: TRBD1; V: TRBV19; size: few; J: TRBJ1-1; CDR3: CASKGAGYYFF; DNA: TGTGCCAGTAAGGGGGCTGGCTATTATTTCTTT
D: NA; V: TRBV12-3/TRBV12-4; size: few; J: TRBJ2-5; CDR3: CASSPPILQGGPLLQETQYF; DNA: TGTGCCAGCAGTCCTCCAATCCTCCAGGGGGGGCCTTTACTGCAAGAGACCCAGTACTTC
D: TRBD1; V: TRBV28; size: NA; J: TRBJ2-3; CDR3: CASADRLGDTQYF; DNA: TGTGCCAGCGCGGACAGGTTAGGAGATACGCAGTATTTT
D: TRBD2; V: TRBV9; size: many; J: TRBJ2-1; CDR3: CASSVAGGRASNEQFF; DNA: TGTGCCAGCAGCGTAGCTGGGGGGAGGGCCTCCAATGAGCAGTTCTTC
D: TRBD2; V: TRBV10-3; size: NA; J: TRBJ2-3; CDR3: CAISGGGEADTQYF; DNA: TGTGCCATCAGCGGCGGGGGGGAGGCAGATACGCAGTATTTT
D: NA; V: TRBV5-6; size: many; J: TRBJ2-1; CDR3: CASSLGGGYYNEQFF; DNA: TGTGCCAGCAGCTTGGGTGGCGGGTACTACAATGAGCAGTTCTTC
D: NA; V: TRBV6-2/TRBV6-3; size: many; J: TRBJ2-1; CDR3: CASSPWTSPDNEQFF; DNA: TGTGCCAGCAGTCCTTGGACATCCCCCGACAATGAGCAGTTCTTC
D: TRBD1; V: TRBV18; size: few; J: TRBJ1-1; CDR3: CASSPRQGSTEAFF; DNA: TGTGCCAGCTCACCCCGACAGGGGTCTACTGAAGCTTTCTTT
D: TRBD2; V: TRBV29-1; size: many; J: TRBJ2-3; CDR3: CSVGLVLGTSGSSTDTQYF; DNA: TGCAGCGTCGGGCTTGTGCTCGGGACTAGCGGGAGCAGCACAGATACGCAGTATTTT
D: TRBD2; V: TRBV28; size: few; J: TRBJ2-5; CDR3: CASSPGGAPLTNQYF; DNA: TGTGCCAGCAGTCCCGGGGGGGCCCCACTCACCAACCAGTACTTC
D: NA; V: TRBV6-1; size: few; J: TRBJ1-2; CDR3: CASSERGHDGYTF; DNA: TGTGCCAGCAGTGAACGGGGCCATGACGGCTACACCTTC
D: NA; V: TRBV27; size: many; J: TRBJ1-5; CDR3: CASSPAGIPLNQPQHF; DNA: TGTGCCAGCAGCCCCGCGGGGATTCCTCTCAATCAGCCCCAGCATTTT
D: TRBD1; V: TRBV12-3/TRBV12-4; size: few; J: TRBJ2-3; CDR3: CASTFEDRAADTQYF; DNA: TGTGCCAGCACTTTCGAGGACAGGGCGGCAGATACGCAGTATTTT
D: TRBD2; V: TRBV4-3; size: many; J: TRBJ2-5; CDR3: CASSQSLAGEHQETQYF; DNA: TGCGCCAGCAGCCAATCTCTAGCGGGAGAGCACCAAGAGACCCAGTACTTC
D: NA; V: TRBV7-9; size: few; J: TRBJ1-1; CDR3: CASSNPPNTEAFF; DNA: TGTGCCAGCAGCAATCCACCGAACACTGAAGCTTTCTTT
D: TRBD1; V: TRBV29-1; size: NA; J: TRBJ2-3; CDR3: CSVPTGKVEDTQYF; DNA: TGCAGCGTGCCGACAGGGAAGGTAGAGGATACGCAGTATTTT
D: TRBD1; V: TRBV27; size: many; J: TRBJ1-4; CDR3: CASSSRTGVSPSTNEKLFF; DNA: TGTGCCAGCAGTTCTCGGACAGGGGTTAGCCCCTCAACTAATGAAAAACTGTTTTTT